This T cell receptor (beta chain) was identified during a study of blood T cell repertoires in COVID-19. The CDR3 loop spans 14 amino acids. Germline V gives CDR1 SGHTA, CDR2 FQGTGA. Trimming removed 5 bases at V and 4 bases at J, with 14 bases between. In the original workflow: Amplified reference gene primers provided the basis for estimating nucleated cell counts. Data came from immunoSEQ multiplex PCR; TCRdb stores just in-frame clones and leaves some out. D and trimming were read from the DNA, whereas the V and J calls and clone size are those reported in that table. Of over 110,000 clones listed, roughly 88% are singletons.

The TCR sequence derives from a human donor in a cohort sampled during active COVID-19. The sequenced sample consisted of peripheral blood. The chain carries TRBV7-3 and TRBJ2-5, with D tentatively TRBD2 (6 bases). CDR3 DNA sequence: TGTGCCAGCAGCCCGCCGACTAGAGGAGAGACCCAGTACTTC. Translated: CASSPPTRGETQYF.